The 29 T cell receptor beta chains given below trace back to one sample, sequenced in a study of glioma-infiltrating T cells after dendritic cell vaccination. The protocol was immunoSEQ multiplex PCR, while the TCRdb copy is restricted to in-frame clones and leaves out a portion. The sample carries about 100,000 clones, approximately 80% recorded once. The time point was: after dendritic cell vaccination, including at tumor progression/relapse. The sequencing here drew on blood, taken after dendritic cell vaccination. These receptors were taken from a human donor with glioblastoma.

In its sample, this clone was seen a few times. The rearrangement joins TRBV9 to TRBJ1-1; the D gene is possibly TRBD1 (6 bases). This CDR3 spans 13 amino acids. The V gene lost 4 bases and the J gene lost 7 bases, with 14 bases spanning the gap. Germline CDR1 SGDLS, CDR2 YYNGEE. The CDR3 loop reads CASSPGEGGEAFF. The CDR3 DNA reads TGTGCCAGCAGCCCTGGGGAGGGGGGTGAAGCTTTCTTT.

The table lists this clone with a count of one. CDR3: CASTDVAGGPRTVEQFF. In DNA, the CDR3 is TGTGCCAGCACCGACGTAGCGGGAGGGCCAAGAACAGTTGAGCAGTTCTTC. The chain carries TRBV27 and TRBJ2-1; 11 bases agree with TRBD2. The CDR3 sequence is 17 residues long. The V gene's germline CDR1 is MNHEY and CDR2 SMNVEV (reference sequence). The ends lost 7 bases at V and 9 bases at J; junction bases unmatched: 17.

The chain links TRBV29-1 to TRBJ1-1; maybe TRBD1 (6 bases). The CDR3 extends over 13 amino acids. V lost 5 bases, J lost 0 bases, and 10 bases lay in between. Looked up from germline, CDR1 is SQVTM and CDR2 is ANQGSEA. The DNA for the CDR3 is TGCAGCGTTCCAGGGGAATTGAACACTGAAGCTTTCTTT. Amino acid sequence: CSVPGELNTEAFF.

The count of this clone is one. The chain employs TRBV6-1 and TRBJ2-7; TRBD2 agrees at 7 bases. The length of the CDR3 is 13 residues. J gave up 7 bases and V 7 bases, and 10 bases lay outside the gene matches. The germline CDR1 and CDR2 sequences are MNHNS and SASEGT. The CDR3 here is CASTRTGEGEQYF. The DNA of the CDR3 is TGTGCCAGCACCCGAACGGGGGAGGGAGAGCAGTACTTC.

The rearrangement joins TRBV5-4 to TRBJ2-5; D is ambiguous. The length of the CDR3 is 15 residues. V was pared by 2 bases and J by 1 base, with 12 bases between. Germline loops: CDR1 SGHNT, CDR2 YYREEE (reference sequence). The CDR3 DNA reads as TGTGCCAGCAGCTTCTTCGCGACTGGCCAAGAGACCCAGTACTTC. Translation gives CASSFFATGQETQYF.

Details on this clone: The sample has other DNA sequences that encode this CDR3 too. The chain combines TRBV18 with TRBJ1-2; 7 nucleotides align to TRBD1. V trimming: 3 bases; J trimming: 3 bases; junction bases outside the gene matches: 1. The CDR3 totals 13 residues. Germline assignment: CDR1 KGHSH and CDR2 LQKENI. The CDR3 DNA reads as TGTGCCAGCTCACCTGACAGGGACTATGGCTACACCTTC. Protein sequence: CASSPDRDYGYTF.

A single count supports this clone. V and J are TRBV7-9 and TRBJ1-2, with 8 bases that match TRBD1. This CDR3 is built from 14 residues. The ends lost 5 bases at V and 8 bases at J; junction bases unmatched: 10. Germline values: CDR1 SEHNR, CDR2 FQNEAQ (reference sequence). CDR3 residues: CASSPPGQVGGYTF. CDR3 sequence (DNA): TGTGCCAGCAGCCCCCCGGGACAGGTGGGGGGCTACACCTTC.

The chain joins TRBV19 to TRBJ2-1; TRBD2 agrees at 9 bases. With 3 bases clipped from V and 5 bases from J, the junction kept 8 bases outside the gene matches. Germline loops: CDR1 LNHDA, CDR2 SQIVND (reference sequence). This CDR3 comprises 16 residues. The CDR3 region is CASSITGTSSDNEQFF. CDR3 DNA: TGTGCCAGTAGTATCACCGGGACTAGCAGTGACAATGAGCAGTTCTTC.

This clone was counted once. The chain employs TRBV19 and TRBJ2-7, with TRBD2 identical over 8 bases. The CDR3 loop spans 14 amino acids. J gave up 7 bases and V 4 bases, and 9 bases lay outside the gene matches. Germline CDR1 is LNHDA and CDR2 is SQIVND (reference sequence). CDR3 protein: CASSTSAGAREQYF. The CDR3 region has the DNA TGTGCCAGTAGTACCTCAGCGGGAGCTAGAGAGCAGTACTTC. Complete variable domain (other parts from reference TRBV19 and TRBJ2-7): DGGITQSPKYLFRKEGQNVTLSCEQNLNHDAMYWYRQDPGQGLRLIYYSQIVNDFQKGDIAEGYSVSREKKESFPLTVTSAQKNPTAFYLCASSTSAGAREQYFGPGTRLTVT.

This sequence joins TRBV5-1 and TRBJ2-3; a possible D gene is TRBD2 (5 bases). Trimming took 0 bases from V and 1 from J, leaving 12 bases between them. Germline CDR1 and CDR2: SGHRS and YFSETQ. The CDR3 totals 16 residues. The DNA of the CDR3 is TGCGCCAGCAGCTTGGCCGGGGTGTCGGGCACAGATACGCAGTATTTT. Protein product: CASSLAGVSGTDTQYF. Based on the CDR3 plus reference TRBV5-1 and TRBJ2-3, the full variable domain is KAGVTQTPRYLIKTRGQQVTLSCSPISGHRSVSWYQQTPGQGLQFLFEYFSETQRNKGNFPGRFSGRQFSNSRSEMNVSTLELGDSALYLCASSLAGVSGTDTQYFGPGTRLTVL.

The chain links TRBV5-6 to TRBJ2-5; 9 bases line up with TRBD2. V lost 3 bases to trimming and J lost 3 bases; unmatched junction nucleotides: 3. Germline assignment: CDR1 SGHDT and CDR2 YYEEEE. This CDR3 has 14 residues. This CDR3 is CASSSLAGKETQYF. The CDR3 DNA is TGTGCCAGCAGCTCGCTAGCGGGGAAAGAGACCCAGTACTTC.

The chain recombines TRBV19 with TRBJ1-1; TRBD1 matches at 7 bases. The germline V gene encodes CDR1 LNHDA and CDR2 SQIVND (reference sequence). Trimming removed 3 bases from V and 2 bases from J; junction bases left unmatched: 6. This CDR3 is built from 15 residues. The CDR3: CASSMDGTANTEAFF. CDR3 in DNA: TGTGCCAGTAGTATGGACGGGACAGCTAACACTGAAGCTTTCTTT.

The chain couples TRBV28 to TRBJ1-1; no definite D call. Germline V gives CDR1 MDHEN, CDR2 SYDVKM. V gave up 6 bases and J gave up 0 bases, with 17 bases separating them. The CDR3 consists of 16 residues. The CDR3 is CASRHRKGTLNTEAFF. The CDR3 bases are TGTGCCAGCAGGCACAGAAAAGGTACCCTGAACACTGAAGCTTTCTTT.

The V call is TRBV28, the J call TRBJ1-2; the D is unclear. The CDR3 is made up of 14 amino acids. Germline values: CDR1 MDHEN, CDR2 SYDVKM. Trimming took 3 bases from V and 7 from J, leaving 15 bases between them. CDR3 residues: CASSFSGVRGGYTF. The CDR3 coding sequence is TGTGCCAGCAGTTTCTCGGGAGTCCGCGGTGGCTACACCTTC.

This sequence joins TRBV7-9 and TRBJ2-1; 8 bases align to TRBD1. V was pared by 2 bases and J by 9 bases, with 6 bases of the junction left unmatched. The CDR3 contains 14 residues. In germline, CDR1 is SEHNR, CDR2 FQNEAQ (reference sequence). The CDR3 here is CASSLRQGIVEQFF. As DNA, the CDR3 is TGTGCCAGCAGCTTACGACAGGGGATTGTTGAGCAGTTCTTC.

CDR3 amino acids: CASSPPRRSGGYTF. CDR3 coding DNA: TGTGCCAGTAGCCCCCCCCGGAGATCTGGAGGCTACACCTTC. The chain is built from TRBV19 and TRBJ1-2; D unresolved. The CDR3 sequence is 14 residues long. The germline gives CDR1 LNHDA, CDR2 SQIVND (reference sequence). V shed 6 bases and J shed 8 bases, with 19 bases lying between them.

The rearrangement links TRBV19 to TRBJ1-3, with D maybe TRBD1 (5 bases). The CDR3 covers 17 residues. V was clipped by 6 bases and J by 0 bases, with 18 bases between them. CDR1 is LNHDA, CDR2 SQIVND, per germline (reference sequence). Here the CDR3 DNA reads TGTGCCAGTAGGCCCCGCGGCCTAGGGGACTCTGGAAACACCATATATTTT. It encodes CASRPRGLGDSGNTIYF.

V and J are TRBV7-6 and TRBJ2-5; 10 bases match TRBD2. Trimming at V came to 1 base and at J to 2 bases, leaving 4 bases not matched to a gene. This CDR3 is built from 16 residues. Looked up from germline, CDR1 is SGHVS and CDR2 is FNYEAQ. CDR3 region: CASSLGGAGGQETQYF. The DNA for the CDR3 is TGTGCCAGCAGCTTAGGAGGAGCGGGGGGGCAAGAGACCCAGTACTTC.

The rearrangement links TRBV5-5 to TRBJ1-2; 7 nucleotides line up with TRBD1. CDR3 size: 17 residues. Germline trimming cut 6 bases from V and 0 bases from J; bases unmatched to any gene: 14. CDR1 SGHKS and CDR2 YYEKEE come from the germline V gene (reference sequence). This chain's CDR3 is CASTQLGGTATNYGYTF. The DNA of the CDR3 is TGTGCCAGCACCCAGCTTGGAGGGACAGCTACTAACTATGGCTACACCTTC.

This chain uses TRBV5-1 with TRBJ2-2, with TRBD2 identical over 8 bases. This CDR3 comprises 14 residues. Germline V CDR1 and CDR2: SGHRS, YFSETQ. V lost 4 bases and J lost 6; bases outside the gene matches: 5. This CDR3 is CASSPREGSGELFF. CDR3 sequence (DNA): TGCGCCAGCAGCCCCCGGGAGGGTTCCGGGGAGCTGTTTTTT. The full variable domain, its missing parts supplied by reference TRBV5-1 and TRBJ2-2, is KAGVTQTPRYLIKTRGQQVTLSCSPISGHRSVSWYQQTPGQGLQFLFEYFSETQRNKGNFPGRFSGRQFSNSRSEMNVSTLELGDSALYLCASSPREGSGELFFGEGSRLTVL.

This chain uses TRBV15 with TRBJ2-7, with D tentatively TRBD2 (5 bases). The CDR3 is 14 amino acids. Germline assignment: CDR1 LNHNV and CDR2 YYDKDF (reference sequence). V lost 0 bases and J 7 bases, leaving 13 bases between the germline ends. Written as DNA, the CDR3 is TGTGCCACCAGCAGAGAGGAGAGGGTGCGGGAGCAGTACTTC. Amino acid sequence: CATSREERVREQYF.

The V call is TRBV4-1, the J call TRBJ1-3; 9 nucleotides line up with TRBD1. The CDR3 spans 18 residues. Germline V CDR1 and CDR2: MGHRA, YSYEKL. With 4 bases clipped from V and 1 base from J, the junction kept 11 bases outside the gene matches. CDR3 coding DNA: TGCGCCAGCAGCCTCCCGGGACAGGGAGAATTTTCTGGAAACACCATATATTTT. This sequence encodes CASSLPGQGEFSGNTIYF.

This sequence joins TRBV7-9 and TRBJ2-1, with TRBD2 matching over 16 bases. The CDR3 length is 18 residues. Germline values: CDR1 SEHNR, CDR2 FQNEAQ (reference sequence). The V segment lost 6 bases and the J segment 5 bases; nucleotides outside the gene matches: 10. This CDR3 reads CASSPGLAGGSPHNEQFF. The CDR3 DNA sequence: TGTGCCAGCAGTCCGGGACTAGCGGGAGGGTCCCCGCACAATGAGCAGTTCTTC.

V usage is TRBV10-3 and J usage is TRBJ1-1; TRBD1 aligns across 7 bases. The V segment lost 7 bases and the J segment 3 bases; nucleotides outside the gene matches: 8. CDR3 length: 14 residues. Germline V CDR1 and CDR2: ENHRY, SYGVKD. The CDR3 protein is CAIKPPTGDTEAFF. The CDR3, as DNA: TGTGCCATCAAGCCCCCTACAGGGGACACTGAAGCTTTCTTT.

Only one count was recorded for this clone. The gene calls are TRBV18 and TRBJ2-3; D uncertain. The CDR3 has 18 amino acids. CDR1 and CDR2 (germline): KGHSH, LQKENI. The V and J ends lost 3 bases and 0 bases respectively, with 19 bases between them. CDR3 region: CASSPRQTVPTSTDTQYF. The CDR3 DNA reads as TGTGCCAGCTCACCCCGTCAGACTGTTCCGACTAGCACAGATACGCAGTATTTT. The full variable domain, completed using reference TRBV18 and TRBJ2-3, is NAGVMQNPRHLVRRRGQEARLRCSPMKGHSHVYWYRQLPEEGLKFMVYLQKENIIDESGMPKERFSAEFPKEGPSILRIQQVVRGDSAAYFCASSPRQTVPTSTDTQYFGPGTRLTVL.

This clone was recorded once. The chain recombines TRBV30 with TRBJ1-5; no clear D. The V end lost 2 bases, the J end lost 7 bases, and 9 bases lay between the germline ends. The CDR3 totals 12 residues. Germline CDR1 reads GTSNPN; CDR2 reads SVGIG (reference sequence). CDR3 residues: CAWSSLGQPQHF. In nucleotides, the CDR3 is TGTGCCTGGAGTTCTCTGGGCCAGCCCCAGCATTTT.

The CDR3 is CASSPPMSYEQFF. In DNA form, the CDR3 reads TGTGCCAGCTCACCACCGATGAGCTATGAGCAGTTCTTC. The chain couples TRBV18 to TRBJ2-1; D uncertain. Germline CDR1 is KGHSH and CDR2 is LQKENI. V dropped 0 bases and J dropped 8 bases, with 8 bases sitting between them. CDR3 length: 13 amino acids.

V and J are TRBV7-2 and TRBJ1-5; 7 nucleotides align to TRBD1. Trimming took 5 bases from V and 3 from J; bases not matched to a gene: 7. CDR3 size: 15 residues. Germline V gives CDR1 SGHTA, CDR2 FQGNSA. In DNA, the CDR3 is TGTGCCAGCAGCCGAACGGGACAGCTCAATCAGCCCCAGCATTTT. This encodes CASSRTGQLNQPQHF.

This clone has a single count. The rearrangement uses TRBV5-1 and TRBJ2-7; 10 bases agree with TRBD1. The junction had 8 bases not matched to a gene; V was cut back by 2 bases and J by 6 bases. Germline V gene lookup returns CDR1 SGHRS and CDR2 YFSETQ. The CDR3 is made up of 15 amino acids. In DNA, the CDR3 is TGCGCCAGCAGCTTCACCGGGACAGGGGTTTTCGAGCAGTACTTC. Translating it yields CASSFTGTGVFEQYF.